The next 7 T cell receptor beta chains were all read from a single sample in a study of T cells after yellow fever vaccination (dated by TCRdb to the late 2010s). Library prep was done by 5' RACE. These reads were obtained on an Illumina HiSeq 2500. The public sequencing data were trimmed at Q25 with fastp and processed into clonotypes with MiXCR by TCRdb, which kept only in-frame beta chains. Identical CDR3 proteins give one entry, which carries the most common genes and DNA. Present in this sample are over 150,000 distinct CDR3 sequences, roughly 6.2% of which were seen just once. The ten most abundant clones make up approximately 3% of the sample. The treatment or condition label for this specimen denotes: live attenuated yellow fever vaccine strain. The input for sequencing was CD4+ T cells sorted from PBMCs, taken on the day of the first yellow fever vaccination. Receptors originate from a man aged 18 to 29 who received the YFV17D yellow fever vaccine.

CDR3 nucleotides: TGTGCCAGCAGTTCCACGGGAGGCAACTATAATTCACCCCTCCACTTT. This gives the protein CASSSTGGNYNSPLHF. The genes are TRBV6-2 or TRBV6-3 and TRBJ1-6; D remains ambiguous. The CDR3 is made up of 16 amino acids. Germline CDR1 and CDR2: MNHEY and SVGEGT. V was shortened by 4 bases and J by 3 bases, with 13 bases between the two germline ends.

This rearrangement joins TRBV12-3 or TRBV12-4 to TRBJ2-4; the D gene is possibly TRBD2 (7 bases). The CDR3 runs 17 residues. V lost 1 base, J lost 0 bases, and 13 bases lay in between. The CDR3 DNA is TGTGCCAGCAGTTTAGTGCGGGGGCCCATAGCCAAAAACATTCAGTACTTC. Its translation is CASSLVRGPIAKNIQYF.

This clonotype was counted ten times or more. The rearrangement joins TRBV21-1 to TRBJ2-5; whether TRBD1, the table's D call, matches the DNA was not checked. TRBV21-1 is designated a pseudogene. The CDR3 spans 16 residues. The CDR3 DNA reads as TGTGCCAGCAGCAAAGCTGGCAGGGGGTACCAAGAGACCCAGTACTTC. Protein: CASSKAGRGYQETQYF.

In its sample, this clonotype was seen many times. The chain couples TRBV18 to TRBJ2-5, with D tentatively TRBD1 (6 bases). Trimming stripped 6 bases from V and 0 bases from J, with 8 bases between. The CDR3 has 13 amino acids. The germline V gene has CDR1 KGHSH and CDR2 LQKENI. The CDR3, as DNA: TGTGCCAGCTCCCGACAGGACCAAGAGACCCAGTACTTC. This gives the protein CASSRQDQETQYF.

This chain uses TRBV11-2 with TRBJ2-1; the D is unclear. Looked up from germline, CDR1 is SGHAT and CDR2 is FQNNGV. Trimming took off 4 bases at V and 7 bases at J, with 14 bases between the two ends. This CDR3 has 14 amino acids. The CDR3 DNA sequence: TGTGCCAGCAGCTCCCTGTTTAGCCGGAATGAGCAGTTCTTC. This gives the protein CASSSLFSRNEQFF.

This clonotype appeared many times. The junction differs from germline at one of its ends, possibly a read error. The chain recombines TRBV2 with TRBJ2-3, with a weak D call TRBD1 (6 bases). The CDR3 loop spans 13 amino acids. Per germline, CDR1 SNHLY and CDR2 FYNNEI. The CDR3 nucleotides are TGTGCCAGCAGGGAAGGACAGACAGATACGCAGTATTTT. Amino acid sequence: CASREGQTDTQYF.

This clonotype was recorded at least ten times. The chain carries TRBV19 and TRBJ1-1, with D uncertain. Between the trimmed V and J ends, which lost 7 bases and 8 bases, there was a span of 5 bases. The CDR3 has 9 residues. From germline, CDR1 is LNHDA and CDR2 SQIVND (reference sequence). The CDR3: CASTPEAFF. The CDR3 DNA reads as TGTGCCAGTACCCCGGAAGCTTTCTTT.